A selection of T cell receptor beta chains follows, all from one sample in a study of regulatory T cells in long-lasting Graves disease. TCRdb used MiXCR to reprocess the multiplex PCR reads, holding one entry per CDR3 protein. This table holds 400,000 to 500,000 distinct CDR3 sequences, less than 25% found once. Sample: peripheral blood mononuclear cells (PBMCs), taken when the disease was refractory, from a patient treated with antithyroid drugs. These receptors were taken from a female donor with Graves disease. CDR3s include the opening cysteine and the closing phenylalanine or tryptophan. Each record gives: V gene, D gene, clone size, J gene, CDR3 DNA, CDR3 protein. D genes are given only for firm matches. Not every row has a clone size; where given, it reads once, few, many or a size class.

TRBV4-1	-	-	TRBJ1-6	TGCGCCAGCAGGCACCAACCCGACTCAACCGCTAATTCACCCCTCCACTTT	CASRHQPDSTANSPLHF
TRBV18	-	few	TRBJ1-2	TGTGCCAGCTCACCACTCAGGAAAGGGGTCGACTATGGCTACACCTTC	CASSPLRKGVDYGYTF
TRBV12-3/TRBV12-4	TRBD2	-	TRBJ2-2	TGTGCCAGCAGCCTAGGGCTAGCGGCCGACACCGGGGAGCTGTTTTTT	CASSLGLAADTGELFF
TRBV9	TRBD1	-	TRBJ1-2	TGTGCCAGCAGCGCCAGGGGGGAACCTAACTATGGCTACACCTTC	CASSARGEPNYGYTF
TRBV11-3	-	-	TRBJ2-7	TGTGCCAGCGCCCGGGACGGACACTACGAGCAGTACTTC	CASARDGHYEQYF
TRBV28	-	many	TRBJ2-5	TGTGCCAGCAGTTCACCCTCAACAGGGTCGGCGACCCAGTACTTC	CASSSPSTGSATQYF
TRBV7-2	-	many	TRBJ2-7	TGTGCCAGCAGCTTACTCAGCGGCGGCTCCTACGAGCAGTACTTC	CASSLLSGGSYEQYF
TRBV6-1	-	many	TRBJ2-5	TGTGCCAGCAGTGTGACTAGACAAGAGACCCAGTACTTC	CASSVTRQETQYF
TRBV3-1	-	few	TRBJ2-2	TGTGCCAGCAGCCCGGCGGTGAACACCGGGGAGCTGTTTTTT	CASSPAVNTGELFF
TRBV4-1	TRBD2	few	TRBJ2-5	TGCGCCAGCAGCCAAGAATGGGGAGCGGGAGAACTGCAAGAGACCCAGTACTTC	CASSQEWGAGELQETQYF
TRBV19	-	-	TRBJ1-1	TGTGCCAGTAGTATTGCAGGTTCCACTGAAGCTTTCTTT	CASSIAGSTEAFF
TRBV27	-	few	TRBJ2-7	TGTGCCAGCAGTTTATTACCCCCACACACCCGCCCCTACGAGCAGTACTTC	CASSLLPPHTRPYEQYF
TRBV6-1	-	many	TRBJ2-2	TGTGCCAGCAAGAGGGACACCGGGGAGCTGTTTTTT	CASKRDTGELFF
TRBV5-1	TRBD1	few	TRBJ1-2	TGCGCCAGCAGCCAGAAGGGGGGACAGGGTATCTATGGCTACACCTTC	CASSQKGGQGIYGYTF
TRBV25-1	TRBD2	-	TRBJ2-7	TGTGCCAGCGGACTAGCGGAACACTACGGGCAGTACTTC	CASGLAEHYGQYF
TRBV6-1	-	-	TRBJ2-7	TGTGCCAGCAGTGAAAGGTTCCCCTCCTACGAGCGGTACTTC	CASSERFPSYERYF
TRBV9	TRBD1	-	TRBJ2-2	TGTGCCAGCAGCACAGGACAGGCGAACACCGGGGAGCTGTTTTTT	CASSTGQANTGELFF
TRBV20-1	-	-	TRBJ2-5	TGCAGTGCTAGAGTATACCAAGAGACCCAGTACTTC	CSARVYQETQYF
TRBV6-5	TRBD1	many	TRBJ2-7	TGTGCCAGCAGTTACGGCGACAGGGGTCGGGGCTACGAGCAGTACTTC	CASSYGDRGRGYEQYF
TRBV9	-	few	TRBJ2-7	TGTGCCAGCAGCCCCAGGGTGGACTCCTACGAGCAGTACTTC	CASSPRVDSYEQYF
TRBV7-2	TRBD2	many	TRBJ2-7	TGTGCCAGCAGCAAGGGACTAGCGGGAGGTCCCATTCGCTACGAGCAGTACTTC	CASSKGLAGGPIRYEQYF
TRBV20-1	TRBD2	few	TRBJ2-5	TGCAGTGCTAAGTCAAGCGGGGGGACCCAAGAGACCCAGTACTTC	CSAKSSGGTQETQYF
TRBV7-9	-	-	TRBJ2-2	TGTGCCAGCAGCTTAGCCCACCTTACTGACACCGGGGAGCTGTTTTTT	CASSLAHLTDTGELFF
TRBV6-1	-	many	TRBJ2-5	TGTGCCAGCAAGGGTGAGGAGACCCAGTACTTC	CASKGEETQYF
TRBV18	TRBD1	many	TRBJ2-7	TGTGCCAGCTCACCACTAAGACCCGGGACAGGCACCTACGAGCAGTACTTC	CASSPLRPGTGTYEQYF
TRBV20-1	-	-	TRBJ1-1	TGCAGTGCACGGACAGACACTGAAGCTTTCTTT	CSARTDTEAFF
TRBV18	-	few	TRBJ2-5	TGTGCCAGCTCACCATTGGGGGGCCAAGAGACCCAGTACTTC	CASSPLGGQETQYF
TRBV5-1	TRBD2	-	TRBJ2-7	TGCGCCAGCAGCCTTCCCCTAGCGGACTCCTACGAGCAGTACTTC	CASSLPLADSYEQYF
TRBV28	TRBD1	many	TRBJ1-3	TGTGCCAGCAGCTTTGGGGACAGATCCTCTGGAAACACCATATATTTT	CASSFGDRSSGNTIYF
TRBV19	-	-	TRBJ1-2	TGTGCCAGTAGTAGCTCCGGGCCCACGGACACCTTC	CASSSSGPTDTF
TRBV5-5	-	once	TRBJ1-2	TGTGCCAGCAGCTTGGTCGAATCTAACAACTATGGCTACACCTTC	CASSLVESNNYGYTF
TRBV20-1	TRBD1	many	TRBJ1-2	TGCAGTGCTCCCCGCCGAGGACAGGTAGACTATGGCTACACCTTC	CSAPRRGQVDYGYTF
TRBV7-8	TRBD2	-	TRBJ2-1	TGTGCCAGCAGGCCCGGGACTAGCGGTAGCAATGAGCAGTTCTTC	CASRPGTSGSNEQFF
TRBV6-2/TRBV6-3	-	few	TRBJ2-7	TGTGCCAGCAGTGCTACTCCATTAAGCTGGGGCAAGTCCTACGAGCAGTACTTC	CASSATPLSWGKSYEQYF
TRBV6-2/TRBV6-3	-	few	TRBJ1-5	TGTGCCAGCAGTGAAGGGAGGGTGAATCGTCAGCCCCAGCATTTT	CASSEGRVNRQPQHF
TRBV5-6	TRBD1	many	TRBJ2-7	TGTGCCAGCAGCCGTGACAGGGGAGGCCCCTACGAGCAGTACTTC	CASSRDRGGPYEQYF
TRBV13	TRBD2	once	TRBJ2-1	TGTGCCAGCAGCCCCCCTAGCGGGTCCTACAATGAGCAGTTCTTC	CASSPPSGSYNEQFF
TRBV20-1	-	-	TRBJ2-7	TGCAGTGCTGAGCTGGAAGCAGGGGAGCGGAGCGGGTTAAACTACGAGCAGTACTTC	CSAELEAGERSGLNYEQYF
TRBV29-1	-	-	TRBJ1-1	TGCAGCGCCTGGACAGTAGGAATGAACACTGAAGCTTTCTTT	CSAWTVGMNTEAFF
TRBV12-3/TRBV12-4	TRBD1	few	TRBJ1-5	TGTGCCAGCAGCGACAGGGGGCGACAGCCCCAGCATTTT	CASSDRGRQPQHF
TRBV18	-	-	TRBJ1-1	TGTGCCAGCCCTCGAAGGGGTGAAGCTTTCTTT	CASPRRGEAFF
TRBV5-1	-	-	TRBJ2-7	TGCGCCAGCAGCTCGACAGGACCAATACTCTACGAGCAGTACTTC	CASSSTGPILYEQYF
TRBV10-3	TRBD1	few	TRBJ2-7	TGTGCCACCGGGACAGGGAAAGGGTACGAGCAGTACTTC	CATGTGKGYEQYF
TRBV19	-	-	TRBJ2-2	TGTGCCAGTAGTAATTCGGTAACCGGGGAGCTGTTTTTT	CASSNSVTGELFF